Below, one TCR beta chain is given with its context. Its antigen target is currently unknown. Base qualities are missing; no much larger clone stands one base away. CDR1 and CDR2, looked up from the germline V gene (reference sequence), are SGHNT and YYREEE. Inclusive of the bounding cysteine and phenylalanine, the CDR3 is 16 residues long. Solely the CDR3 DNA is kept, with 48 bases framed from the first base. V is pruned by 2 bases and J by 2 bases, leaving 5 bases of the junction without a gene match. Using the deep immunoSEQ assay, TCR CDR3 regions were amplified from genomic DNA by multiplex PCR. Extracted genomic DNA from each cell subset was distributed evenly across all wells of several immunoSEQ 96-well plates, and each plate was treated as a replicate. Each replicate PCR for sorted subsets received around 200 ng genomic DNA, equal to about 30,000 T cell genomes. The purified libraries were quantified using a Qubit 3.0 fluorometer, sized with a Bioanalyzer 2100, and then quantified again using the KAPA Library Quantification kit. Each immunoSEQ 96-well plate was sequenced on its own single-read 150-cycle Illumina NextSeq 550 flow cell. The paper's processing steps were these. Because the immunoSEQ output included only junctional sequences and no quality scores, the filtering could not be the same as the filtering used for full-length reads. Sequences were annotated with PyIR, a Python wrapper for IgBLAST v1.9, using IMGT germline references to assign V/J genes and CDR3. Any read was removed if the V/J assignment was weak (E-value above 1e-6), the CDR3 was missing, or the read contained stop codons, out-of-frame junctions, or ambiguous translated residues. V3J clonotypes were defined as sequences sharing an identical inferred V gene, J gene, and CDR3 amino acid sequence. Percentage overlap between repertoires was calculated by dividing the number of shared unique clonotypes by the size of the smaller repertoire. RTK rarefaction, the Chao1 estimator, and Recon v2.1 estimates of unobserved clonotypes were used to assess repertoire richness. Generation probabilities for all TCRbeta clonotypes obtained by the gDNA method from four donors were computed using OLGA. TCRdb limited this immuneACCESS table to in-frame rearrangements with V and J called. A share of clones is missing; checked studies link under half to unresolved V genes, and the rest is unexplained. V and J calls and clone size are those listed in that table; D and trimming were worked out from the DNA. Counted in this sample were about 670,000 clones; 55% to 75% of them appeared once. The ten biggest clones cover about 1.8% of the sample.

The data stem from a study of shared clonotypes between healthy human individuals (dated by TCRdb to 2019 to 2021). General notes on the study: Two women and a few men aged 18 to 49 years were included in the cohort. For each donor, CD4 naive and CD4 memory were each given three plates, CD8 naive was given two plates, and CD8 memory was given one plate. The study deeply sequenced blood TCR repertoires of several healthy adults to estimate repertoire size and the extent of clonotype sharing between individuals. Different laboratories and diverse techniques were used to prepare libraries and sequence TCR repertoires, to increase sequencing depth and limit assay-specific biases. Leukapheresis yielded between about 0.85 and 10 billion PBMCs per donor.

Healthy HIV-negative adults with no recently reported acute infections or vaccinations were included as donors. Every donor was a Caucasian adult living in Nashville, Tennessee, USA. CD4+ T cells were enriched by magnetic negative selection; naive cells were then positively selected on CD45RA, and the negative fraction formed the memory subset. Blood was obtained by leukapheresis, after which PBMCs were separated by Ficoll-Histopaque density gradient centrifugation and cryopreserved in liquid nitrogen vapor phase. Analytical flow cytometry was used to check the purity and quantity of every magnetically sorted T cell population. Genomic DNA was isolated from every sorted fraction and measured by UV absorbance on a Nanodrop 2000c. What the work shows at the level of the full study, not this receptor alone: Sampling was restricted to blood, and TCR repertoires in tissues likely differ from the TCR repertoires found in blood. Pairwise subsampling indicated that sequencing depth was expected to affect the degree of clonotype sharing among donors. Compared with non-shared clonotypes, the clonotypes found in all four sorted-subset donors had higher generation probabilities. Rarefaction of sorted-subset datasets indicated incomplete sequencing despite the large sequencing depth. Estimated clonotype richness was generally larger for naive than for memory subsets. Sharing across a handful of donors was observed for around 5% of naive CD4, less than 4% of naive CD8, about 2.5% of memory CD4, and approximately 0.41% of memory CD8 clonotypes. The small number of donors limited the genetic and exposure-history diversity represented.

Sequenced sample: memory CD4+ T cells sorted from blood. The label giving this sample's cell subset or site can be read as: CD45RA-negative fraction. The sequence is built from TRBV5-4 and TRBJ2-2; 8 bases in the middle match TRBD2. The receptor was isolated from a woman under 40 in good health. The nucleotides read TGTGCCAGCAGCTTTTCCACTAGCGGCAACACCGGGGAGCTGTTTTTT. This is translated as CASSFSTSGNTGELFF.